Many counts were recorded for the clone carrying this T cell receptor beta chain. Primers used in a second PCR of about 7 to 11 cycles were a sample-barcoded 5' primer and a J-beta primer mix. MiXCR was run by TCRdb on the 5' RACE reads, yielding one entry per CDR3 protein. The profile shows approximately 780,000 distinct CDR3 sequences, about 26% of them singletons. The entry originates in a study of blood T cells in healthy people across ages. The CDR3 is made up of 13 amino acids. The junction had 5 bases not matched to a gene; V was cut back by 5 bases and J by 5 bases. These data are also associated with another study on T cells of mothers and their children. From that second work: Per mother, over 9 million TCR beta CDR3 reads were obtained; per child, about 3 million. Related mother and child pairs showed slightly greater overlap (not significant) than unrelated pairs did.

The sample was blood. V and J are TRBV12-3 or TRBV12-4 and TRBJ2-5; 7 bases align to TRBD1. The TCR originated in a boy between 10 and 17 years old in good health. The CDR3 reads CASSGQVRETQYF. The CDR3 DNA reads as TGTGCCAGCAGTGGACAGGTTCGGGAGACCCAGTACTTC.